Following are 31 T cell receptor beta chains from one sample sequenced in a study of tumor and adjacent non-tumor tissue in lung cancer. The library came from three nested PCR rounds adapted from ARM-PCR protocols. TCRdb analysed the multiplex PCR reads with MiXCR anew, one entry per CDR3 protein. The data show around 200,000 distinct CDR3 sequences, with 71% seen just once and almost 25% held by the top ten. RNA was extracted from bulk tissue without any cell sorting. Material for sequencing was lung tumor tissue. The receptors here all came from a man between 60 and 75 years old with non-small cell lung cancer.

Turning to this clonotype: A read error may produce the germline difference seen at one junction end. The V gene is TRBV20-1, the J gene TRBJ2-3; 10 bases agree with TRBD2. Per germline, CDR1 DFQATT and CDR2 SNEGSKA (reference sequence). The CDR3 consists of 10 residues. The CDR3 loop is CRARAGGPGF. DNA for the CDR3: TGCCGAGCTCGAGCGGGAGGGCCGGGTTTT.

The CDR3 DNA is TGTGCCAGCAGTTCCTCTCCCTCTAACGGGGGGGCCGAGACCCAGTACTTC. It is translated as CASSSSPSNGGAETQYF. The chain is built from TRBV28 and TRBJ2-5, with TRBD2 matching over 8 bases. Per the germline V gene, CDR1 is MDHEN and CDR2 is SYDVKM. This CDR3 spans 17 amino acids. The V segment lost 4 bases and the J segment 5 bases; nucleotides outside the gene matches: 15.

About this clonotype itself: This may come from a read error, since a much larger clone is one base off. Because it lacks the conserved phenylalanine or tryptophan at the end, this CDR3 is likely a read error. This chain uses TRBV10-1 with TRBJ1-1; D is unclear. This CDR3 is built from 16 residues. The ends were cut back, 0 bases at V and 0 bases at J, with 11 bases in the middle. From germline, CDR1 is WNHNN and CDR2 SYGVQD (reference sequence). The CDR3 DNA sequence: TGCGCCAGCAGTGAGTCAAAGGCCACCGTGAACACTGAAGCTTTCTTA. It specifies CASSESKATVNTEAFL.

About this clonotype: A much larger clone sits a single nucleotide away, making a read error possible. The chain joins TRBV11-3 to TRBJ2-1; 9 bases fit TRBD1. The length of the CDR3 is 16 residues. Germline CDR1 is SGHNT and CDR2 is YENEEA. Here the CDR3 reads CASGLASGQGYNEQFF. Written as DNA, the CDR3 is TGTGCCAGCGGCTTAGCTTCGGGACAGGGTTACAATGAGCAGTTCTTC.

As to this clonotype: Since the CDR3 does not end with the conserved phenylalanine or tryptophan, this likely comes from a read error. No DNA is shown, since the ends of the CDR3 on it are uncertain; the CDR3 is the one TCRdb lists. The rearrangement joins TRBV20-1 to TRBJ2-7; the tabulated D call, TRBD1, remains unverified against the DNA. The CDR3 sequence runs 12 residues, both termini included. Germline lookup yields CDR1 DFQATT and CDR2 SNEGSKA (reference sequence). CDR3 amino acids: CSARLRKGEQYL.

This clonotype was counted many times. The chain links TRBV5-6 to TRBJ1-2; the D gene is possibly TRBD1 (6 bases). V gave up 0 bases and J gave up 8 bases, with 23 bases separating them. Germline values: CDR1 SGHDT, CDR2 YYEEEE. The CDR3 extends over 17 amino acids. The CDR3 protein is CASSLGGAPPQPNGYTF. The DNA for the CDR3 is TGTGCCAGCAGCTTGGGGGGGGCGCCGCCCCAACCTAACGGCTACACCTTC.

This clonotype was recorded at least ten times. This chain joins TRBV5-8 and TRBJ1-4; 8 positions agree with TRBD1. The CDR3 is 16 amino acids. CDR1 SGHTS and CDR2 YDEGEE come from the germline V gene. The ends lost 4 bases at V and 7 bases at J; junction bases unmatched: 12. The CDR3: CASSRLDRGSGEKLFF. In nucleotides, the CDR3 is TGTGCCAGCAGCCGCTTAGACAGGGGTTCGGGTGAAAAACTGTTTTTT.

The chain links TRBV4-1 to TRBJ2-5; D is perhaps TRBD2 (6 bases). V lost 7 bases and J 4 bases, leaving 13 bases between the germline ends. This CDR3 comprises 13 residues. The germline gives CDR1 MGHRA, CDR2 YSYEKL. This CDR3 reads CASKGRDRETQYF. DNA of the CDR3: TGCGCCAGCAAGGGGCGGGATCGAGAGACCCAGTACTTC.

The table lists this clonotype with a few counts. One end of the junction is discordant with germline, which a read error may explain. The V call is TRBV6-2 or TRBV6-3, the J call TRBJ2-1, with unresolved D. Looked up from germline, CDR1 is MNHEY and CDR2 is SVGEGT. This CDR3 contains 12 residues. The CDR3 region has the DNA TGTACCAGCAGTTACTTAATCGAGCGGCAGTTCTTC. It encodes CTSSYLIERQFF.

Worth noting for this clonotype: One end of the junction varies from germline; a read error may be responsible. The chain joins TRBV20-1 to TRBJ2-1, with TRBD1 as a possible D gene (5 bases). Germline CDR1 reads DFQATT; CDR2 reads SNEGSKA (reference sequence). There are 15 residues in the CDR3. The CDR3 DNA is TGCAGTGCTAGCCCCAGGGCCGTCTCATACAATGAGCAGATCTTC. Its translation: CSASPRAVSYNEQIF.

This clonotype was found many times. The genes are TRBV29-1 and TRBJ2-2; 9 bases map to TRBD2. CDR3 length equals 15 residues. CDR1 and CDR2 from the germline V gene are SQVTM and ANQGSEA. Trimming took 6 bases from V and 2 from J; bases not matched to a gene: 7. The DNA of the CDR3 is TGCAGCGTCCAAAGCGGGGGGACTAACACCGGGGAGCTGTTTTTT. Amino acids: CSVQSGGTNTGELFF.

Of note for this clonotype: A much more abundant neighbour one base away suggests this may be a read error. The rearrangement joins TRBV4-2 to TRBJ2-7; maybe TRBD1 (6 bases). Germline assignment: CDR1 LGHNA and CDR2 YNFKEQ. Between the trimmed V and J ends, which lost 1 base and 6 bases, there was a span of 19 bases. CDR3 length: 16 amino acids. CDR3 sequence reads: CASSQVRNREGSEQYF. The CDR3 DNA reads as TGTGCCAGCAGCCAAGTGAGAAACAGGGAAGGTTCCGAGCAGTACTTC.

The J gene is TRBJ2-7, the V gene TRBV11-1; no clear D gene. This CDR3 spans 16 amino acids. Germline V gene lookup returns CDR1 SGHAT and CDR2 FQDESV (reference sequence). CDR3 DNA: TGTACCAACAGCTTAGTGATTCGTGACAACTCCTACGAGCAGTACTTC. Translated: CTNSLVIRDNSYEQYF.

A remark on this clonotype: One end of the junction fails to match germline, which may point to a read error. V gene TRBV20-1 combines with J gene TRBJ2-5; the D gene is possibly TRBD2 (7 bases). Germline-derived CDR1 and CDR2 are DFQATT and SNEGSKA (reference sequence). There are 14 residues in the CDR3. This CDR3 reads CSGRGGLPPETQYF. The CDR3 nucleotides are TGTAGTGGTAGAGGGGGACTACCTCCAGAGACACAGTACTTC.

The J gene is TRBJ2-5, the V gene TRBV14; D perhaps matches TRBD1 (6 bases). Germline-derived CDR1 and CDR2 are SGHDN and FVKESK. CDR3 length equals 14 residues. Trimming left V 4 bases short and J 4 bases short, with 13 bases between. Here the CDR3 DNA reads TGTGCCAGCAGCCTAGTACCCAGGGGAGAGACCCAGTACTTC. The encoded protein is CASSLVPRGETQYF.

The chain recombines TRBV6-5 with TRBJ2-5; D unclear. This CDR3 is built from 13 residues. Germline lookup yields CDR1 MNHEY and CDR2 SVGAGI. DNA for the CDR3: TGTGGCAGACGTAGGCTCTCCCAAGAGACCCAGTACTTC. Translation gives CGRRRLSQETQYF.

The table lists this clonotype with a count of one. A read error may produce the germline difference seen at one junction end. CDR3 amino acids: CASTPVGTVTQCF. CDR3 bases: TGTGCCAGCACCCCCGTTGGCACAGTTACGCAGTGTTTT. V usage is TRBV12-3 or TRBV12-4 and J usage is TRBJ2-3; unclear D gene. The CDR3 spans 13 residues.

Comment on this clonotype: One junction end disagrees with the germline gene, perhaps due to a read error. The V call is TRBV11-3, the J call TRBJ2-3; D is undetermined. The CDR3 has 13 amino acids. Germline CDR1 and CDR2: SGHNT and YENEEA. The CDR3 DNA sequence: TGCACCAGTAGCTTAGGTTACACAGATACGCAGTATTTT. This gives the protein CTSSLGYTDTQYF.

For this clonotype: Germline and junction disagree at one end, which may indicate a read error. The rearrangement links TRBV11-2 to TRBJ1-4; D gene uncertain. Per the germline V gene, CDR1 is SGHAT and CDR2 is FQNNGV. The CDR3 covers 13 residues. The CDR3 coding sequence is TGTGCTAGCAGTACCGGACTGAATGAAGAACTGTTTTTT. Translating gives CASSTGLNEELFF.

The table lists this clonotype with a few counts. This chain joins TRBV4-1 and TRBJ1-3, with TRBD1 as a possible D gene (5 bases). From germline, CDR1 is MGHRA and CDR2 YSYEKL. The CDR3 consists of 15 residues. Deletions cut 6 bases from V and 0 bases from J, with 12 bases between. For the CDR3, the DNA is TGCGCCAGCAGACTTCAGGGTGGCTCTGGAAACACCATATATTTT. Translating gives CASRLQGGSGNTIYF.

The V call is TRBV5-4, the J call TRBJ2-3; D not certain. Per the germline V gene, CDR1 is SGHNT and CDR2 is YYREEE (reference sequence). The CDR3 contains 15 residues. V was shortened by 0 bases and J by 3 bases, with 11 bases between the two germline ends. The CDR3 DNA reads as TGTGCCAGCAGCTTGGAGTTACTCCGGACAGATACGCAGTATTTT. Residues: CASSLELLRTDTQYF.

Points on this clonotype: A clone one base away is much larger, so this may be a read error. CDR3 amino acids: CTSSLWGGNQPQHF. The CDR3 coding sequence is TGTACCAGCAGTTTATGGGGGGGCAATCAGCCCCAGCATTTT. This rearrangement joins TRBV28 to TRBJ1-5, with D maybe TRBD1 (5 bases). Germline assignment: CDR1 MDHEN and CDR2 SYDVKM. CDR3 length: 14 residues.

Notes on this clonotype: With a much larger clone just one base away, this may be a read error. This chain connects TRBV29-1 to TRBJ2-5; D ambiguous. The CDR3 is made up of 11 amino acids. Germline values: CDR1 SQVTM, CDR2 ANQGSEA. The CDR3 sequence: CNTHGPETQYF. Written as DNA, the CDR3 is TGCAACACTCACGGTCCAGAGACCCAGTACTTC.

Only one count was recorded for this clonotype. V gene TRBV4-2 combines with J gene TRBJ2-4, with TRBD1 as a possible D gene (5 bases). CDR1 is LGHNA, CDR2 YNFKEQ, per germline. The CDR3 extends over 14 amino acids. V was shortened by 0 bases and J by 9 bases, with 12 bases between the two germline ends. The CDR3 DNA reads TGTGCCAGCAGCCAAGACAGGGCCAGAATCATTCAGTACTTC. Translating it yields CASSQDRARIIQYF.

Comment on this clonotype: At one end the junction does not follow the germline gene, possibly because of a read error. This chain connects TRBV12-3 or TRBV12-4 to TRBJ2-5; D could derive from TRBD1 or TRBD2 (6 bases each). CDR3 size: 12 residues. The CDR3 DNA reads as TGTGCCAGCACCGAGGGGGGAGAGACCCTGTACTTC. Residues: CASTEGGETLYF.

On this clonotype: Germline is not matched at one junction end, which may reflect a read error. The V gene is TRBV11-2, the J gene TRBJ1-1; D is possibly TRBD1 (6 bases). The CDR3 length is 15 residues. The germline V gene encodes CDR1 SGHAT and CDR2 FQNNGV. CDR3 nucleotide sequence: TGTGTCAGCAGCTTAGATCCAGGGGCTTACACTGAAGCTTTATTT. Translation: CVSSLDPGAYTEALF.

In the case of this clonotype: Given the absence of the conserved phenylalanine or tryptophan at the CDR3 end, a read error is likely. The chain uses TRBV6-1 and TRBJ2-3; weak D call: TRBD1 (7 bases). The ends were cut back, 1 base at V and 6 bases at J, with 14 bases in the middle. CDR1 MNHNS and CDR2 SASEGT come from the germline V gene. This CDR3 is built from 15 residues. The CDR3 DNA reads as TGTGCCAGCAGTGAAGGTCCCCAGGGGGGTGATACGCAGTATTAT. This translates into CASSEGPQGGDTQYY.

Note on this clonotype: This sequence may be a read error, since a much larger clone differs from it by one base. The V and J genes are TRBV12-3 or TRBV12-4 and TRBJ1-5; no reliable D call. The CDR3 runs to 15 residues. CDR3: CASSPGLGRNKPQHF. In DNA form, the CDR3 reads TGTGCCAGCAGCCCCGGCCTTGGCCGCAATAAGCCCCAGCATTTT.

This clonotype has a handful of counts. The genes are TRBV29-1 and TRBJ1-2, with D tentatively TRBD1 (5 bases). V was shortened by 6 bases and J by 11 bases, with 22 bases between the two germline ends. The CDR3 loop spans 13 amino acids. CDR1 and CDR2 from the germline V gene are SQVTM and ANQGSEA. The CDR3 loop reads CSVPIGANYDYTF. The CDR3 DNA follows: TGCAGCGTCCCAATCGGGGCTAACTATGATTACACCTTC. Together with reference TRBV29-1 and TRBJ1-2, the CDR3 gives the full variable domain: SAVISQKPSRDICQRGTSLTIQCQVDSQVTMMFWYRQQPGQSLTLIATANQGSEATYESGFVIDKFPISRPNLTFSTLTVSNMSPEDSSIYLCSVPIGANYDYTFGSGTRLTVV.

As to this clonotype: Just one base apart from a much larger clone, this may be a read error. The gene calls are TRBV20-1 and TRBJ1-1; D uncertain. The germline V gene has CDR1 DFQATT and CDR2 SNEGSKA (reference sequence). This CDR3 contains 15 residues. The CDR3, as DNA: TGCAGTGCTCAAATATTTGGGGTAATGAACTCTGAAGCTTTCTTT. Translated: CSAQIFGVMNSEAFF.

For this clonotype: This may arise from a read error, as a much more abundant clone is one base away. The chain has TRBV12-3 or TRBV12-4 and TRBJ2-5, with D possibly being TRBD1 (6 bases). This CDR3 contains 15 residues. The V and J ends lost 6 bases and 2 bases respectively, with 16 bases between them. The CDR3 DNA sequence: TGTGCCAGCAGCCCCTGGGGGCAGGGACAAGAGACCCAGTACTTC. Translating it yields CASSPWGQGQETQYF.